These T cell receptor beta chains were read from a single sample in a study of vaccination and CD4 T cells after COVID-19. The antigens of these receptors remain unknown. TCRdb ran MiXCR on the PCR reads and lists one entry per CDR3 protein. Here the sample spans under 3,500 distinct CDR3 sequences, less than 30% being singletons. Sequences were obtained from CD4+ T cells from blood, cultured in vitro. The receptors originated from a human donor in good health. The CDR3 runs from the conserved cysteine through the conserved F or W. A D gene is named only where the DNA matches it firmly. Only some rows state a clone size, as once, few, many or a class for expanded clones.

clone size,V gene,D gene,J gene,CDR3 DNA,CDR3 protein
few,TRBV20-1,NA,TRBJ2-7,TGCAGTGCCCCGAGGGTACGGGGGCTCTCCTACGAGCAGTACTTC,CSAPRVRGLSYEQYF
once,TRBV29-1,NA,TRBJ1-1,TGCAGCGTTGATGGGGGAACCCAAGCTTTCTTT,CSVDGGTQAFF
few,TRBV2,NA,TRBJ2-1,TGTACCCAGGCGGGAACCCAGCTTTACAATGAGCAGTTCTTC,CTQAGTQLYNEQFF
few,TRBV10-3,NA,TRBJ2-3,TGTGCCATCAGTGAGTCAACCCGGGGGGCGGTAGATACGCAGTATTTT,CAISESTRGAVDTQYF
NA,TRBV7-3,NA,TRBJ1-2,TGTGCCAGCAGCCTAGGGGCGGACTATGGCTACACCTTC,CASSLGADYGYTF
NA,TRBV7-8,TRBD2,TRBJ2-3,TGTGCCAGCAGCTTAGATGACCCTAGCGGGAGGGCCCTGGAAGATACGCAGTATTTT,CASSLDDPSGRALEDTQYF
NA,TRBV9,NA,TRBJ1-3,TGTGCCAGCAGCGTAGGCCCCCCCAACTCTGGAAACACCATATATTTT,CASSVGPPNSGNTIYF
NA,TRBV9,NA,TRBJ1-5,TGTGCCAGCAGCGTAGGGGCAGGGGCGGATGAGCCCCAGCATTTT,CASSVGAGADEPQHF
NA,TRBV6-2/TRBV6-3,NA,TRBJ2-7,TGTGCCAGCAACGGCCGCTCCTACGAGCAGTACTTC,CASNGRSYEQYF
few,TRBV6-2/TRBV6-3,NA,TRBJ2-7,TGTGCCAGCAGCCACTGGGGGCGGGAGACTGACGAGCAGTACTTC,CASSHWGRETDEQYF
NA,TRBV7-6,TRBD1,TRBJ2-3,TGTGCCAGCAGCTCTCCTCCGGGACAGAGGGAAGATACGCAGTATTTT,CASSSPPGQREDTQYF
few,TRBV24-1,NA,TRBJ1-2,TGTGCCACCAGTGATACGGACTATGGCTACACCTTC,CATSDTDYGYTF
few,TRBV5-1,NA,TRBJ1-1,TGCGCCAGCAGCCGGTCAGGGGAGAACACTGAAGCTTTCTTT,CASSRSGENTEAFF
NA,TRBV5-1,TRBD1,TRBJ1-1,TGCGCCAGCAGCTTACAGGGGTTTGGCACTGAAGCTTTCTTT,CASSLQGFGTEAFF
once,TRBV5-1,TRBD1,TRBJ1-2,TGCGTCAGCAGAAGGGACAGCAACGACTATGGCTACACCTTC,CVSRRDSNDYGYTF
NA,TRBV20-1,NA,TRBJ2-5,TGCAGTGCTAGACCTAAAGAGACCCAGTACTTC,CSARPKETQYF
NA,TRBV14,NA,TRBJ2-6,TGTGCCAGCAGCCAACTCGTCGGTCGGGGGCGCGGCTCTGGGGCCAACGTCCTGACTTTC,CASSQLVGRGRGSGANVLTF
medium-sized,TRBV6-5,TRBD1,TRBJ1-2,TGTGCCAGCAGTTACGGAAGGGGGCTTAACTATGGCTACACCTTC,CASSYGRGLNYGYTF
NA,TRBV6-1,NA,TRBJ1-4,TGTGCCAGCAGGGACAGCCTGACTAATGAAAAACTGTTTTTT,CASRDSLTNEKLFF
NA,TRBV20-1,NA,TRBJ2-7,TGCAGTGCTAGGGCTCTCCTGGGCTACGAGCAGTACTTC,CSARALLGYEQYF
NA,TRBV18,TRBD1,TRBJ2-7,TGTGCCAGCTCACCCCTACCAGGACAGGGAGGTGGCGAGCAGTACTTC,CASSPLPGQGGGEQYF
few,TRBV20-1,NA,TRBJ2-4,TGCAGTGCTCACGACACGACCAAAAACATTCAGTACTTC,CSAHDTTKNIQYF
few,TRBV19,NA,TRBJ2-3,TGTGCCAGTAGTACCGGCCAGGGACCGGGATACACAGATACGCAGTATTTT,CASSTGQGPGYTDTQYF
NA,TRBV2,TRBD2,TRBJ2-1,TGTGCCAGCAGTGAAGGAACGGCGGGAGTAGCCTACAATGAGCAGTTCTTC,CASSEGTAGVAYNEQFF
NA,TRBV5-1,NA,TRBJ2-6,TGCGCCAGCAGCTTGTCGGCGGGGCAGAACGTCCTGACTTTC,CASSLSAGQNVLTF
few,TRBV27,TRBD1,TRBJ1-3,TGTGCCAGCAGCCGACAGGGTAGCTCTGGAAACACCATATATTTT,CASSRQGSSGNTIYF
NA,TRBV5-1,NA,TRBJ2-7,TGCGCCAGCAGCTTGCATAGGGGCGATCCCTACGAGCAGTACTTC,CASSLHRGDPYEQYF
NA,TRBV11-2,NA,TRBJ2-1,TGTGCCAGCAGCTTGGGGAGGAAGACAGTTTTCTCCTACAATGAGCAGTTCTTC,CASSLGRKTVFSYNEQFF
medium-sized,TRBV6-1,TRBD1,TRBJ1-5,TGTGCCAGCAGAGATTCGGGACAGCCATATAGCAATCAGCCCCAGCATTTT,CASRDSGQPYSNQPQHF
NA,TRBV7-2,TRBD2,TRBJ2-5,TGTGCCAGCAGCCCGGGACTAGCGGCGGAGACCCAGTACTTC,CASSPGLAAETQYF
NA,TRBV28,NA,TRBJ2-3,TGTGCCAGCAGTACCACCGGGTCCTACACAGATACGCAGTATTTT,CASSTTGSYTDTQYF